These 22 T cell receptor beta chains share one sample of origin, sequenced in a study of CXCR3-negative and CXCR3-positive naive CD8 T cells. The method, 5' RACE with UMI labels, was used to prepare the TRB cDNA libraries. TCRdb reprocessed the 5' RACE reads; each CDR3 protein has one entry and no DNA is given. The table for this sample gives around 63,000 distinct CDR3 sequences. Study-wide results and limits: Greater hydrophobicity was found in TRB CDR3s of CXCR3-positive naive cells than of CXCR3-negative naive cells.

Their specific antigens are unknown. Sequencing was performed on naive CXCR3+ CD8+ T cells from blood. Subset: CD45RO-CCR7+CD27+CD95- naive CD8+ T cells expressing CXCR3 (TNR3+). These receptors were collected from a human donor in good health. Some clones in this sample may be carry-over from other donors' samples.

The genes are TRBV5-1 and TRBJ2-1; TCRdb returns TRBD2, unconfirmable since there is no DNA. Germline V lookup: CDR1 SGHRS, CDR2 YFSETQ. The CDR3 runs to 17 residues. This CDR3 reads CASSFRLAGDSYNEQFF.

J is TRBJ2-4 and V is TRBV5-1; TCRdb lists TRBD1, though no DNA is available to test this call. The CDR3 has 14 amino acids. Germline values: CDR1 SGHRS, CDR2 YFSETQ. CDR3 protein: CASRPGGERNIQYF.

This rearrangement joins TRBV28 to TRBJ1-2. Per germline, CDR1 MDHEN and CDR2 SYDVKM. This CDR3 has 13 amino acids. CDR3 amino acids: CASRGASLNGYTF.

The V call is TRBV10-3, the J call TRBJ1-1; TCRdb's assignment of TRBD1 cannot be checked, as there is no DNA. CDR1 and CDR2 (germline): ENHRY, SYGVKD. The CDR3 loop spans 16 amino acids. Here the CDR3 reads CAIKPGQGGLDTEAFF.

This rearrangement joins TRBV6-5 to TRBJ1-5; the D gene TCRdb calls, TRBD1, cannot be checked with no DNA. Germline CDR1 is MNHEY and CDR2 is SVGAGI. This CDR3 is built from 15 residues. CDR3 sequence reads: CASRATGISNQPQHF.

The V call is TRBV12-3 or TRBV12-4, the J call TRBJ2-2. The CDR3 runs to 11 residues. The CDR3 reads CASSFTGELFF.

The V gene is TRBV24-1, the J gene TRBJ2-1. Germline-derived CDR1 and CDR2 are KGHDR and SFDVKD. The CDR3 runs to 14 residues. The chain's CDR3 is CATSDAGPYNEQFF.

The CDR3: CASTPTLTRSTDTQYF. The V call is TRBV19, the J call TRBJ2-3; TCRdb indicates TRBD1, and absent DNA this call remains unverified. Germline CDR1 LNHDA, CDR2 SQIVND (reference sequence). This CDR3 is 16 amino acids long.

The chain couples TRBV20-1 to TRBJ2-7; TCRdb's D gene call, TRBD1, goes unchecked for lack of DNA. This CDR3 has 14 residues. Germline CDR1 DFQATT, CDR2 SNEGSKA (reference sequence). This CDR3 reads CSARRDTQTIEQYF.

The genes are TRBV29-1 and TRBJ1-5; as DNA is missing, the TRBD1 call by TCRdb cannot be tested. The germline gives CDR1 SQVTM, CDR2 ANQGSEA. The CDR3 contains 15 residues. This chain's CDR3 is CSVGGTGTGNQPQHF.

CDR3 amino acids: CASSPRRGETQYF. The chain has TRBV12-3 or TRBV12-4 and TRBJ2-5. The CDR3 has 13 amino acids.

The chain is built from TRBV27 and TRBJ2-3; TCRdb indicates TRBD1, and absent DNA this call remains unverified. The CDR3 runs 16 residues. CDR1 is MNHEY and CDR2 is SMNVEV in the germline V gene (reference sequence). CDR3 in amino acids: CASSLRDPQTIRTQYF.

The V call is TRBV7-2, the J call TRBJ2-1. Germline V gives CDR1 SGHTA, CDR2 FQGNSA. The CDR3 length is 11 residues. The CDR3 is CASSLAAVRIF.

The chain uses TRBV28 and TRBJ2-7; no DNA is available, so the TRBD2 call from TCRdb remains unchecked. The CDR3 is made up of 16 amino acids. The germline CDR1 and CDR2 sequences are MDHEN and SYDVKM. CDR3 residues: CASSRPEAGGPYEQYF.

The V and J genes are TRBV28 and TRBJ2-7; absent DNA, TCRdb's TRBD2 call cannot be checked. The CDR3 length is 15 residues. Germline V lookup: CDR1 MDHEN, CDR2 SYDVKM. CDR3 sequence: CASSSMGLVAYEQYF.

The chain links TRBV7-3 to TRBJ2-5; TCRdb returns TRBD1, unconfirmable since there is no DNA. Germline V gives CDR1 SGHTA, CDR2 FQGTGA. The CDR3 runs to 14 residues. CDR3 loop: CASSPSGGHKTQYF.

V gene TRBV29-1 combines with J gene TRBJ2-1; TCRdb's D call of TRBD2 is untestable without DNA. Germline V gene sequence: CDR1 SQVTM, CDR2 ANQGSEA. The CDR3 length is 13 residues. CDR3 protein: CSVLAGGLGEQFF.

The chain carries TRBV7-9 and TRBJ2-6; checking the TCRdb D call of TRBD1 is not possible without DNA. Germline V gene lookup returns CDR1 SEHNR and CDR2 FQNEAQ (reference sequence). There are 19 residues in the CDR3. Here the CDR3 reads CASSSQLSTGPSGANVLTF. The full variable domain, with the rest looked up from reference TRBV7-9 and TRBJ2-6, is DTGVSQNPRHKITKRGQNVTFRCDPISEHNRLYWYRQTLGQGPEFLTYFQNEAQLEKSRLLSDRFSAERPKGSFSTLEIQRTEQGDSAMYLCASSSQLSTGPSGANVLTFGAGSRLTVL.

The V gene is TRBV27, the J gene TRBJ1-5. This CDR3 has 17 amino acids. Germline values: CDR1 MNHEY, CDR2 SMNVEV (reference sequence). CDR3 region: CASSFRYGGVGSQPQHF.

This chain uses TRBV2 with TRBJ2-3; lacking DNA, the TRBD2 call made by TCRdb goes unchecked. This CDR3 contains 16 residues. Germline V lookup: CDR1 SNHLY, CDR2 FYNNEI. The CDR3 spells CASSEGVAGLTDTQYF.

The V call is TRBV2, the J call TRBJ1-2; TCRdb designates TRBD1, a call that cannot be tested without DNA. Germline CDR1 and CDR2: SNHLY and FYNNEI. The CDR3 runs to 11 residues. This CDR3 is CASQGDYGYTF.

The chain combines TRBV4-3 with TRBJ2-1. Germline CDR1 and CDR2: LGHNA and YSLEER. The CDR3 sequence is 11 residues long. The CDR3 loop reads CASSPGNEQFF.